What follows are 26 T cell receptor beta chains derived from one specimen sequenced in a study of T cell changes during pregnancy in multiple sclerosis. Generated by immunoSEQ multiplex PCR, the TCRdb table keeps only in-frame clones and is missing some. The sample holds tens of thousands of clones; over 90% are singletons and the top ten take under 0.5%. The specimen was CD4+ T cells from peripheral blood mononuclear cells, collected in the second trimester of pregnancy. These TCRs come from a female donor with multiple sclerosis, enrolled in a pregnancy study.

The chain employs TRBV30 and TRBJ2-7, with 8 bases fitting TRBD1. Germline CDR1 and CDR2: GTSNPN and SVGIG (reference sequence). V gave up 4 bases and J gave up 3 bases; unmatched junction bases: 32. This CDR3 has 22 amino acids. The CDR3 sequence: CAWKGRQSSGQGPPRDLYEQYF. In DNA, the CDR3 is TGTGCCTGGAAGGGGAGACAATCATCAGGACAGGGCCCCCCGAGGGACCTCTACGAGCAGTACTTC.

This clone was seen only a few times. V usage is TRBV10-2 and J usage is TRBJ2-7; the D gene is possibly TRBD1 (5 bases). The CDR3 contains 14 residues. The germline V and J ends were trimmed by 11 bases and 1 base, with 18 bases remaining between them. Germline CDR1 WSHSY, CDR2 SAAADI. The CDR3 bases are TGCGCCTCCCGACCAGGGCTTTCTTCCTACGAGCAGTACTTC. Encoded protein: CASRPGLSSYEQYF.

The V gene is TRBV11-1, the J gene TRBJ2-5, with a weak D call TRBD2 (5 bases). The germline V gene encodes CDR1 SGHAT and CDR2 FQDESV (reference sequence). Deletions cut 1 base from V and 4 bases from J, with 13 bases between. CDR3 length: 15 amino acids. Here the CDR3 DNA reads TGTGCCAGCAGCTTAGAGCGGTCCGGAGGAGAGACCCAGTACTTC. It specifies CASSLERSGGETQYF.

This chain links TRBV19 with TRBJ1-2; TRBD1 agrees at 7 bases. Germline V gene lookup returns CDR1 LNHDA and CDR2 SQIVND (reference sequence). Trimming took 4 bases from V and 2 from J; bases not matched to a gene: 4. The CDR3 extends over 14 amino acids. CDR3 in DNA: TGTGCCAGTAGTAGAGAACAGGGGAACTATGGCTACACCTTC. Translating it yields CASSREQGNYGYTF.

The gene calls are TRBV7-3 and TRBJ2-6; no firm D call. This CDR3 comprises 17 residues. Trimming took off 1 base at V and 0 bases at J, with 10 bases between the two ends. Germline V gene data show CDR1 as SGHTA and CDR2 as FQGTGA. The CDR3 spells CASSLNNSPSGANVLTF. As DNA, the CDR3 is TGTGCCAGCAGCTTAAATAACAGTCCCTCTGGGGCCAACGTCCTGACTTTC.

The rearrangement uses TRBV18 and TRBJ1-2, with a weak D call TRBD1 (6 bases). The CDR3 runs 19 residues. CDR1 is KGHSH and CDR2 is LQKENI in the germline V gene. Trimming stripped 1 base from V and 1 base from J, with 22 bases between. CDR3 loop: CASSPLNLRGAQVNYGYTF. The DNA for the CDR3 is TGTGCCAGCTCACCACTTAATCTTCGGGGGGCGCAAGTTAACTATGGCTACACCTTC.

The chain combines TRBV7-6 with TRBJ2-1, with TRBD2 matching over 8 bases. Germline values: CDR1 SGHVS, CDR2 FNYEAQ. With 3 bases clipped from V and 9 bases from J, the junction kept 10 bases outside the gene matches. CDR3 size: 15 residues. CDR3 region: CASSFGNSGMGEQFF. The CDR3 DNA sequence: TGTGCCAGCAGCTTCGGTAATAGCGGGATGGGTGAGCAGTTCTTC. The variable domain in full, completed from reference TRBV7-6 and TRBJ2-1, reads GAGVSQSPRYKVTKRGQDVALRCDPISGHVSLYWYRQALGQGPEFLTYFNYEAQQDKSGLPNDRFSAERPEGSISTLTIQRTEQRDSAMYRCASSFGNSGMGEQFFGPGTRLTVL.

The CDR3 region has the DNA TGCGCCAGCAGCTTGGAACAGGGGGTAGGGGGCTATGGCTACACCTTC. Protein product: CASSLEQGVGGYGYTF. This chain joins TRBV5-1 and TRBJ1-2, with 8 positions matching TRBD1. The CDR3 totals 16 residues. The V gene's germline CDR1 is SGHRS and CDR2 YFSETQ. V was clipped by 0 bases and J by 4 bases; unmatched bases: 8.

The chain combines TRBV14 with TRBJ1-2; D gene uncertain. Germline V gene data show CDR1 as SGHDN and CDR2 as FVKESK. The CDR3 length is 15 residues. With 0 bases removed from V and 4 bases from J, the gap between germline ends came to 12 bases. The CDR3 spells CASSQDGLSVYGYTF. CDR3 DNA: TGTGCCAGCAGCCAAGATGGTCTTTCGGTCTATGGCTACACCTTC.

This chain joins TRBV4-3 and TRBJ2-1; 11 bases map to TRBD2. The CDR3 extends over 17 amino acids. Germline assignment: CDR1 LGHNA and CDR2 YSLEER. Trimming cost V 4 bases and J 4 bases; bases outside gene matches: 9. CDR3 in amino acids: CASSPALAGGTYNEQFF. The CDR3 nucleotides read TGCGCCAGCAGCCCAGCCCTAGCGGGGGGAACATACAATGAGCAGTTCTTC.

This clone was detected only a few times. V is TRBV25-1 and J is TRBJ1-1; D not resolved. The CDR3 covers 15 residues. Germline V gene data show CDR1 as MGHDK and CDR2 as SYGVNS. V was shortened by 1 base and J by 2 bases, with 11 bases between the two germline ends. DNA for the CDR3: TGTGCCAGCAGTGAATCTATTACTATAAACACTGAAGCTTTCTTT. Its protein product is CASSESITINTEAFF.

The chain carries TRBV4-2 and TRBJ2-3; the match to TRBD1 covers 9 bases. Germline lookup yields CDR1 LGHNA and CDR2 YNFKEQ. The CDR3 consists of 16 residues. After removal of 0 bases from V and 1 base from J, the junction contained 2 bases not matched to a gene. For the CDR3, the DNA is TGTGCCAGCAGCCAAGACCGGGACAGGGGCACAGATACGCAGTATTTT. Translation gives CASSQDRDRGTDTQYF.

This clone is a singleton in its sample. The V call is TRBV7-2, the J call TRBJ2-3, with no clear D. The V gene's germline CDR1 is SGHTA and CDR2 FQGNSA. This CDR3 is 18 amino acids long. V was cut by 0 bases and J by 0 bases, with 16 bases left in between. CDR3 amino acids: CASSLAQLTRISTDTQYF. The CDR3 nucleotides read TGTGCCAGCAGCTTAGCCCAACTAACCCGAATTAGCACAGATACGCAGTATTTT.

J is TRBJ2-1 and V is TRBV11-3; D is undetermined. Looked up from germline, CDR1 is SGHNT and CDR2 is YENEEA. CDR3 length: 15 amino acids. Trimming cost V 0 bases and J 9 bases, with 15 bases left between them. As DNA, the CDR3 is TGTGCCAGCAGCTTAGAATTGGCCTCAGGTATTGAGCAGTTCTTC. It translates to CASSLELASGIEQFF.

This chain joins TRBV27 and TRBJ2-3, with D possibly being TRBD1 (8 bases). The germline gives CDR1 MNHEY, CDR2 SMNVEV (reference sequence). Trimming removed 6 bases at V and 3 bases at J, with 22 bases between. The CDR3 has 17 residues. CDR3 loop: CASSHRGGVYLTDTQYF. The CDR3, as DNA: TGTGCCAGCAGCCACAGGGGGGGGGTCTACCTAACAGATACGCAGTATTTT.

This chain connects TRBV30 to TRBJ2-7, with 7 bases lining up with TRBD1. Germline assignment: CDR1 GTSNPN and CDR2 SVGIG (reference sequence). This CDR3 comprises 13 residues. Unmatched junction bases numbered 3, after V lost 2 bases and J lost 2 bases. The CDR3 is CAWSIGQAYEQYF. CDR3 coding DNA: TGTGCCTGGAGTATTGGACAGGCCTACGAGCAGTACTTC.

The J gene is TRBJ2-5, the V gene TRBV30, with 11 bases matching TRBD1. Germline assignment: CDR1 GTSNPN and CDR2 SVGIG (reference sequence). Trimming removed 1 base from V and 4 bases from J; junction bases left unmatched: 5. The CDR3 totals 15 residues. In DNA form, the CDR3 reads TGTGCCTGGAGTGAGGGACAGGGGGTGATAGAGACCCAGTACTTC. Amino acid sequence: CAWSEGQGVIETQYF.

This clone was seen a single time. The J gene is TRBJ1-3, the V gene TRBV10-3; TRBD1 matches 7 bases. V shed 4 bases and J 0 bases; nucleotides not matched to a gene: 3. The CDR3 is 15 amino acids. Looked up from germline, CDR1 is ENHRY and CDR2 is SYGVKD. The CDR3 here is CAISGQGRSGNTIYF. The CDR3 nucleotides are TGTGCCATCAGTGGACAGGGCCGCTCTGGAAACACCATATATTTT.

As DNA, the CDR3 is TGTGCCAGCAGCTTCGACTATACCTCCACAGATACGCAGTATTTT. Encoded protein: CASSFDYTSTDTQYF. The rearrangement uses TRBV5-6 and TRBJ2-3; possible D gene TRBD2, 5 bases. The CDR3 is made up of 15 amino acids. Between the trimmed V and J ends, which lost 2 bases and 2 bases, there was a span of 12 bases. Germline V lookup: CDR1 SGHDT, CDR2 YYEEEE.

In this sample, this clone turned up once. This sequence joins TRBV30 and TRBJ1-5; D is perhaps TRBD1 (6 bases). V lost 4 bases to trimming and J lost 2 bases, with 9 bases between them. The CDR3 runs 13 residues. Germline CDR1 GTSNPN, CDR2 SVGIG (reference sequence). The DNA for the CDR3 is TGTGCCTGGACCTCAGGGGGCAATCAGCCCCAGCATTTT. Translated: CAWTSGGNQPQHF. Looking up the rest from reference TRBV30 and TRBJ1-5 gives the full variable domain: SQTIHQWPATLVQPVGSPLSLECTVEGTSNPNLYWYRQAAGRGLQLLFYSVGIGQISSEVPQNLSASRPQDRQFILSSKKLLLSDSGFYLCAWTSGGNQPQHFGDGTRLSIL.

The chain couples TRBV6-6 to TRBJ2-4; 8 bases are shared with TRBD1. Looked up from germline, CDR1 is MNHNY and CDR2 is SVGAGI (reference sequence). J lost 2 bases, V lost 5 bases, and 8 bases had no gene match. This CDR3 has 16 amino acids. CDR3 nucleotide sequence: TGTGCCAGCAGTACGAGGACAGGGAGGACCAAAAACATTCAGTACTTC. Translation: CASSTRTGRTKNIQYF.

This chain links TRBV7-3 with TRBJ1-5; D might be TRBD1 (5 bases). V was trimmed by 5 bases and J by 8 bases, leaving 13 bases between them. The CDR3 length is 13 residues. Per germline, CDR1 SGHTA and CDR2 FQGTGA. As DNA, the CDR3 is TGTGCCAGCAGCCAAACTTTACAGGAGCCCCAGCATTTT. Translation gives CASSQTLQEPQHF.

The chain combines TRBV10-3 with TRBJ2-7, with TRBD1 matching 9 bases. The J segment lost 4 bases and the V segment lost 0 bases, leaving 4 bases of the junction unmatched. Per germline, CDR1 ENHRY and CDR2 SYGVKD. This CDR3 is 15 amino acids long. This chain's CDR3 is CAISESTGGIYEQYF. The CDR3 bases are TGTGCCATCAGTGAGTCGACAGGGGGTATATACGAGCAGTACTTC.

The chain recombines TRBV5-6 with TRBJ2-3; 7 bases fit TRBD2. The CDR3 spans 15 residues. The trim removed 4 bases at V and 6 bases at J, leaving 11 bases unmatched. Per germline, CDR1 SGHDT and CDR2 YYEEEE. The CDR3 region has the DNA TGTGCCAGCAGCCCCGTCGGGGGGTCGGGGGATACGCAGTATTTT. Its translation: CASSPVGGSGDTQYF.

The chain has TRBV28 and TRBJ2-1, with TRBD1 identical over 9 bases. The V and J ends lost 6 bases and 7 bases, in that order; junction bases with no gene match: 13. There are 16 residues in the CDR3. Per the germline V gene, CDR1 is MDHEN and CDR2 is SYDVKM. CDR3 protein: CASRPGGDRDFNEQFF. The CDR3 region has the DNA TGTGCCAGCAGACCTGGTGGGGACAGGGATTTTAATGAGCAGTTCTTC.

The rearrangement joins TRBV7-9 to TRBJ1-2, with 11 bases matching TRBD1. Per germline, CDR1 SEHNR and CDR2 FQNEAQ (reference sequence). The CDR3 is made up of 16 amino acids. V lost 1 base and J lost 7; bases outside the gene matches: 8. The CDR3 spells CASSLEGTGGLAGYTF. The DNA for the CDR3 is TGTGCCAGCAGCTTAGAGGGGACAGGGGGACTGGCTGGCTACACCTTC.